Each of the 32 T cell receptor beta chains below was sequenced from the same sample in a study of vaccination effects on CD4 cells after COVID-19. Profiled with immunoSEQ multiplex PCR; TCRdb holds only in-frame clones, not every one. The sample gives tens of thousands of clones, approximately 73% of which show up once; around 5% is in the top ten. These receptors have no known antigen. Antigen-specific CD4+ T cells expanded by the ViraFEST assay with viral peptide pools were then sequenced. Following 10 days of culture, CD4+ T cells were isolated. None of these healthy vaccinees had been infected with SARS-CoV-2 before vaccination. Specimen: CD4+ T cells from PBMCs cultured with SARS-CoV-2 spike peptides, collected before COVID-19 vaccination. These receptors were taken from a human donor who received a COVID-19 vaccine.

The chain links TRBV11-2 to TRBJ1-3; no clear D. The germline V and J ends were trimmed by 5 bases and 0 bases, with 8 bases remaining between them. CDR3 length equals 14 residues. Germline V gives CDR1 SGHAT, CDR2 FQNNGV. CDR3 in DNA: TGTGCCAGCAGCCGAGGCAGCTCTGGAAACACCATATATTTT. It encodes CASSRGSSGNTIYF.

This sequence joins TRBV7-9 and TRBJ1-1, with a possible D match to TRBD1 (5 bases). The CDR3 is 14 residues long. The germline gives CDR1 SEHNR, CDR2 FQNEAQ (reference sequence). With 1 base removed from V and 4 bases from J, the gap between germline ends came to 10 bases. The CDR3 protein is CASSLERGSTEAFF. CDR3 in DNA: TGTGCCAGCAGCTTAGAGAGGGGTAGCACTGAAGCTTTCTTT. Full variable domain (remainder filled in from reference TRBV7-9 and TRBJ1-1): DTGVSQNPRHKITKRGQNVTFRCDPISEHNRLYWYRQTLGQGPEFLTYFQNEAQLEKSRLLSDRFSAERPKGSFSTLEIQRTEQGDSAMYLCASSLERGSTEAFFGQGTRLTVV.

The chain joins TRBV5-1 to TRBJ1-3; D not resolved. Trimming stripped 0 bases from V and 0 bases from J, with 7 bases between. Germline assignment: CDR1 SGHRS and CDR2 YFSETQ. There are 15 residues in the CDR3. The DNA for the CDR3 is TGCGCCAGCAGCTTGGGTGCAGTCTCTGGAAACACCATATATTTT. It encodes CASSLGAVSGNTIYF.

The J gene is TRBJ1-2, the V gene TRBV30, with D tentatively TRBD1 (6 bases). V lost 5 bases and J 5 bases, leaving 15 bases between the germline ends. This CDR3 contains 13 residues. CDR1 is GTSNPN and CDR2 is SVGIG in the germline V gene (reference sequence). The chain's CDR3 is CAWEIRGRYGYTF. CDR3 nucleotide sequence: TGTGCCTGGGAAATCAGGGGCCGGTATGGCTACACCTTC. Supplemented by reference TRBV30 and TRBJ1-2, the full variable domain reads SQTIHQWPATLVQPVGSPLSLECTVEGTSNPNLYWYRQAAGRGLQLLFYSVGIGQISSEVPQNLSASRPQDRQFILSSKKLLLSDSGFYLCAWEIRGRYGYTFGSGTRLTVV.

The rearrangement uses TRBV7-6 and TRBJ1-2, with 8 bases that match TRBD1. Germline CDR1 and CDR2: SGHVS and FNYEAQ. The CDR3 spans 14 residues. The trim removed 5 bases at V and 7 bases at J, leaving 9 bases unmatched. The chain's CDR3 is CASSPGQAWGGYTF. For the CDR3, the DNA is TGTGCCAGCAGCCCGGGACAGGCGTGGGGTGGCTACACCTTC.

The chain links TRBV14 to TRBJ1-1; no clear D. Trimming pared 4 bases from V and 4 bases from J, leaving 13 bases between. CDR1 and CDR2 (germline): SGHDN, FVKESK. This CDR3 spans 14 amino acids. The DNA of the CDR3 is TGTGCCAGCAGCCCAGAGGCATGGGGCACTGAAGCTTTCTTT. This translates into CASSPEAWGTEAFF.

The chain joins TRBV2 to TRBJ2-1; D gene unclear. From germline, CDR1 is SNHLY and CDR2 FYNNEI. V gave up 2 bases and J gave up 10 bases, with 12 bases separating them. The CDR3 length is 13 residues. This CDR3 reads CASSERWVAEQFF. As DNA, the CDR3 is TGTGCCAGCAGTGAAAGATGGGTGGCCGAGCAGTTCTTC.

The chain carries TRBV3-1 (or the pseudogene TRBV3-2) and TRBJ2-1; 10 nucleotides align to TRBD1. Germline assignment: CDR1 LGHDT and CDR2 YNNKEL (reference sequence). This CDR3 region has 14 residues. J gave up 7 bases and V 9 bases, and 9 bases lay outside the gene matches. The CDR3 reads CASGVGQGRNEQFF. The CDR3 DNA sequence: TGTGCCAGTGGAGTGGGACAGGGGAGGAATGAGCAGTTCTTC.

This rearrangement joins TRBV10-3 to TRBJ2-1; 13 positions match TRBD2. V was pared by 4 bases and J by 0 bases, with 0 bases of the junction left unmatched. CDR3 size: 16 residues. Germline CDR1 reads ENHRY; CDR2 reads SYGVKD. CDR3 nucleotide sequence: TGTGCCATCAGTGGGACTAGCGGGAGCTCCTACAATGAGCAGTTCTTC. As protein: CAISGTSGSSYNEQFF.

The V gene is TRBV12-3 or TRBV12-4, the J gene TRBJ2-7; TRBD1 is a possible D gene (5 bases). This CDR3 contains 13 residues. V shed 4 bases and J shed 2 bases, with 9 bases lying between them. CDR3 nucleotide sequence: TGTGCCAGCAGTTCAACGACAGCCTACGAGCAGTACTTC. This codes for CASSSTTAYEQYF.

This sequence joins TRBV5-1 and TRBJ2-5; TRBD1 is a possible D gene (6 bases). CDR3 length: 13 residues. V was cut by 6 bases and J by 2 bases, with 11 bases left in between. Per the germline V gene, CDR1 is SGHRS and CDR2 is YFSETQ. CDR3 protein: CASKLGAQETQYF. In DNA form, the CDR3 reads TGCGCCAGCAAGTTGGGGGCTCAAGAGACCCAGTACTTC.

V and J are TRBV5-3 and TRBJ2-1; TRBD2 aligns across 7 bases. TRBV5-3 is an ORF, with its function uncertain. The CDR3 has 15 amino acids. With 4 bases clipped from V and 2 bases from J, the junction kept 6 bases outside the gene matches. The CDR3 loop is CARSISGSPYNEQFF. DNA for the CDR3: TGTGCCAGAAGCATTAGCGGGTCCCCCTACAATGAGCAGTTCTTC.

Relative to its sample, this clone is medium-sized (0.01 to 0.1%). The chain is built from TRBV5-6 and TRBJ1-2; tentative D call: TRBD1 (5 bases). This CDR3 is built from 14 residues. The V gene lost 1 base and the J gene lost 4 bases, with 11 bases spanning the gap. In germline, CDR1 is SGHDT, CDR2 YYEEEE. The CDR3 nucleotides read TGTGCCAGCAGCTTGCAGGCGGGGGTCTATGGCTACACCTTC. This gives the protein CASSLQAGVYGYTF.

V usage is TRBV5-1 and J usage is TRBJ2-3; TRBD1 matches 9 bases. CDR3 size: 14 residues. Germline CDR1 reads SGHRS; CDR2 reads YFSETQ. The ends lost 0 bases at V and 4 bases at J; junction bases unmatched: 0. CDR3 DNA: TGCGCCAGCAGCTTGGGACAGGGGGCAGATACGCAGTATTTT. It is translated as CASSLGQGADTQYF.

The V and J genes are TRBV19 and TRBJ1-2; D is unclear. Germline lookup yields CDR1 LNHDA and CDR2 SQIVND (reference sequence). CDR3 length: 16 amino acids. V shed 2 bases and J shed 4 bases, with 17 bases lying between them. CDR3 in amino acids: CASSIKSLGSAYGYTF. CDR3 nucleotide sequence: TGTGCCAGTAGTATAAAAAGCCTCGGGTCGGCCTATGGCTACACCTTC. Supplemented by reference TRBV19 and TRBJ1-2, the full variable domain reads DGGITQSPKYLFRKEGQNVTLSCEQNLNHDAMYWYRQDPGQGLRLIYYSQIVNDFQKGDIAEGYSVSREKKESFPLTVTSAQKNPTAFYLCASSIKSLGSAYGYTFGSGTRLTVV.

This chain links TRBV10-3 with TRBJ1-1; D is undetermined. The CDR3 spans 15 residues. The ends were cut back, 3 bases at V and 5 bases at J, with 16 bases in the middle. Germline V lookup: CDR1 ENHRY, CDR2 SYGVKD. The CDR3: CAISDEVRTGTEAFF. Here the CDR3 DNA reads TGTGCCATCAGTGATGAGGTGCGTACGGGGACTGAAGCTTTCTTT.

The chain is built from TRBV6-6 and TRBJ1-2; D uncertain. The CDR3 is 13 amino acids. The ends were cut back, 2 bases at V and 8 bases at J, with 12 bases in the middle. Germline values: CDR1 MNHNY, CDR2 SVGAGI (reference sequence). CDR3 sequence (DNA): TGTGCCAGCAGTTACGAGAGTCAGAGAGGCTACACCTTC. The encoded protein is CASSYESQRGYTF.

This chain uses TRBV27 with TRBJ1-4, with D maybe TRBD1 (5 bases). Per the germline V gene, CDR1 is MNHEY and CDR2 is SMNVEV (reference sequence). Trimming removed 6 bases from V and 6 bases from J, with 17 bases in between. The CDR3 totals 15 residues. Here the CDR3 reads CASRRDQGVDEKLFF. The CDR3 DNA sequence: TGTGCCAGCAGACGAGACCAGGGTGTCGATGAAAAACTGTTTTTT.

This clone has a single count. The V and J genes are TRBV2 and TRBJ1-6; D remains unclear. This CDR3 is built from 13 residues. Trimming left V 6 bases short and J 0 bases short, with 3 bases between. Germline V gene sequence: CDR1 SNHLY, CDR2 FYNNEI. The CDR3 coding sequence is TGTGCCAGCAGGAGCTCCTATAATTCACCCCTCCACTTT. This encodes CASRSSYNSPLHF.

The V gene is TRBV14, the J gene TRBJ1-1; tentatively, D is TRBD1 (5 bases). V was pared by 0 bases and J by 0 bases, with 14 bases between. CDR3 size: 17 residues. The germline CDR1 and CDR2 sequences are SGHDN and FVKESK. The CDR3 protein is CASSQERGYWMNTEAFF. CDR3 bases: TGTGCCAGCAGCCAAGAGCGGGGGTATTGGATGAACACTGAAGCTTTCTTT.

The gene calls are TRBV3-1 (or the pseudogene TRBV3-2) and TRBJ1-5; maybe TRBD1 (6 bases). CDR1 is LGHDT, CDR2 YNNKEL, per germline (reference sequence). This CDR3 is built from 16 residues. With 1 base removed from V and 4 bases from J, the gap between germline ends came to 14 bases. DNA of the CDR3: TGTGCCAGCAGCCAAGGAGGGGGGCGAGCAAATCAGCCCCAGCATTTT. Its translation: CASSQGGGRANQPQHF.

The V gene is TRBV6-5, the J gene TRBJ1-1; D gene ambiguous. Trimming removed 10 bases from V and 0 bases from J, with 15 bases in between. Germline V gene lookup returns CDR1 MNHEY and CDR2 SVGAGI. The CDR3 totals 14 residues. Written as DNA, the CDR3 is TGTGCCACCGACCGGGTGGGGATGAACACTGAAGCTTTCTTT. Translated: CATDRVGMNTEAFF.

CDR3 in amino acids: CASSLEGVNSPLHF. The CDR3 DNA follows: TGCGCCAGCAGCTTGGAGGGGGTTAATTCACCCCTCCACTTT. The chain has TRBV5-1 and TRBJ1-6, with D perhaps TRBD1 (6 bases). This CDR3 has 14 amino acids. CDR1 SGHRS and CDR2 YFSETQ come from the germline V gene. V lost 0 bases and J 6 bases, leaving 7 bases between the germline ends.

CDR3 bases: TGTGCCACCAGTGACGCAGTGACATCAGATACGCAGTATTTT. Its translation: CATSDAVTSDTQYF. The chain couples TRBV24-1 to TRBJ2-3; no definite D call. The germline V gene has CDR1 KGHDR and CDR2 SFDVKD. V dropped 4 bases and J dropped 4 bases, with 11 bases sitting between them. The CDR3 is 14 amino acids.

This chain links TRBV19 with TRBJ1-1; D might be TRBD1 (5 bases). The CDR3 extends over 14 amino acids. With 7 bases removed from V and 1 base from J, the gap between germline ends came to 13 bases. Germline CDR1 reads LNHDA; CDR2 reads SQIVND (reference sequence). The CDR3 bases are TGTGCCAGTAATTTGGGGCAGAAGAACACTGAAGCTTTCTTT. Translating it yields CASNLGQKNTEAFF.

The chain is built from TRBV9 and TRBJ1-5; D is unresolved. The CDR3 length is 13 residues. The V end lost 0 bases, the J end lost 5 bases, and 6 bases lay between the germline ends. Looked up from germline, CDR1 is SGDLS and CDR2 is YYNGEE. This chain's CDR3 is CASSVDADQPQHF. In DNA form, the CDR3 reads TGTGCCAGCAGCGTAGATGCGGATCAGCCCCAGCATTTT.

The rearrangement uses TRBV28 and TRBJ1-5, with D hard to call. Germline V gene lookup returns CDR1 MDHEN and CDR2 SYDVKM. The CDR3 has 14 residues. V dropped 2 bases and J dropped 7 bases, with 12 bases sitting between them. Here the CDR3 DNA reads TGTGCCAGCAGTTTACCGAACGAACGGCAGCCCCAGCATTTT. Amino acids: CASSLPNERQPQHF.

In its sample, this clone was seen a few times. The rearrangement links TRBV5-1 to TRBJ1-1; 9 bases agree with TRBD1. Germline CDR1 reads SGHRS; CDR2 reads YFSETQ. CDR3 length equals 18 residues. The J segment lost 0 bases and the V segment lost 2 bases, leaving 11 bases of the junction unmatched. The CDR3 loop is CASSFRMPGQGLNTEAFF. DNA of the CDR3: TGCGCCAGCAGCTTTCGTATGCCGGGACAGGGACTGAACACTGAAGCTTTCTTT.

Details on this clone: The sample carries other DNA sequences with the same CDR3. The V gene is TRBV5-1, the J gene TRBJ2-7; 10 nucleotides match TRBD2. V trimming: 4 bases; J trimming: 1 base; junction bases outside the gene matches: 5. CDR3 size: 15 residues. The germline gives CDR1 SGHRS, CDR2 YFSETQ. The CDR3 reads CASSLEAGGSYEQYF. The CDR3 DNA sequence: TGCGCCAGCAGCCTTGAAGCGGGGGGGTCCTACGAGCAGTACTTC.

The chain is built from TRBV7-6 and TRBJ2-5, with 7 bases lining up with TRBD2. V shed 3 bases and J 2 bases; nucleotides not matched to a gene: 6. The germline gives CDR1 SGHVS, CDR2 FNYEAQ. The CDR3 has 15 residues. CDR3 loop: CASSFASGKQETQYF. Written as DNA, the CDR3 is TGTGCCAGCAGCTTTGCTAGCGGCAAGCAAGAGACCCAGTACTTC.

Concerning this clone itself: Other DNA sequences in the same sample also yield this CDR3. This chain connects TRBV29-1 to TRBJ2-7; 10 bases are a match to TRBD1. CDR3 length equals 12 residues. J lost 5 bases, V lost 6 bases, and 4 bases had no gene match. Germline V gene data show CDR1 as SQVTM and CDR2 as ANQGSEA. The CDR3 is CSVGTGVHEQYF. CDR3 in DNA: TGCAGCGTCGGGACAGGGGTCCACGAGCAGTACTTC.

The genes are TRBV5-1 and TRBJ2-1; D perhaps matches TRBD1 (6 bases). Trimming stripped 2 bases from V and 9 bases from J, with 15 bases between. CDR1 is SGHRS and CDR2 is YFSETQ in the germline V gene. The CDR3 runs 14 residues. For the CDR3, the DNA is TGCGCCAGCAGCTTTCAACAGGGTTCCGGTGAGCAGTTCTTC. Its protein is CASSFQQGSGEQFF.